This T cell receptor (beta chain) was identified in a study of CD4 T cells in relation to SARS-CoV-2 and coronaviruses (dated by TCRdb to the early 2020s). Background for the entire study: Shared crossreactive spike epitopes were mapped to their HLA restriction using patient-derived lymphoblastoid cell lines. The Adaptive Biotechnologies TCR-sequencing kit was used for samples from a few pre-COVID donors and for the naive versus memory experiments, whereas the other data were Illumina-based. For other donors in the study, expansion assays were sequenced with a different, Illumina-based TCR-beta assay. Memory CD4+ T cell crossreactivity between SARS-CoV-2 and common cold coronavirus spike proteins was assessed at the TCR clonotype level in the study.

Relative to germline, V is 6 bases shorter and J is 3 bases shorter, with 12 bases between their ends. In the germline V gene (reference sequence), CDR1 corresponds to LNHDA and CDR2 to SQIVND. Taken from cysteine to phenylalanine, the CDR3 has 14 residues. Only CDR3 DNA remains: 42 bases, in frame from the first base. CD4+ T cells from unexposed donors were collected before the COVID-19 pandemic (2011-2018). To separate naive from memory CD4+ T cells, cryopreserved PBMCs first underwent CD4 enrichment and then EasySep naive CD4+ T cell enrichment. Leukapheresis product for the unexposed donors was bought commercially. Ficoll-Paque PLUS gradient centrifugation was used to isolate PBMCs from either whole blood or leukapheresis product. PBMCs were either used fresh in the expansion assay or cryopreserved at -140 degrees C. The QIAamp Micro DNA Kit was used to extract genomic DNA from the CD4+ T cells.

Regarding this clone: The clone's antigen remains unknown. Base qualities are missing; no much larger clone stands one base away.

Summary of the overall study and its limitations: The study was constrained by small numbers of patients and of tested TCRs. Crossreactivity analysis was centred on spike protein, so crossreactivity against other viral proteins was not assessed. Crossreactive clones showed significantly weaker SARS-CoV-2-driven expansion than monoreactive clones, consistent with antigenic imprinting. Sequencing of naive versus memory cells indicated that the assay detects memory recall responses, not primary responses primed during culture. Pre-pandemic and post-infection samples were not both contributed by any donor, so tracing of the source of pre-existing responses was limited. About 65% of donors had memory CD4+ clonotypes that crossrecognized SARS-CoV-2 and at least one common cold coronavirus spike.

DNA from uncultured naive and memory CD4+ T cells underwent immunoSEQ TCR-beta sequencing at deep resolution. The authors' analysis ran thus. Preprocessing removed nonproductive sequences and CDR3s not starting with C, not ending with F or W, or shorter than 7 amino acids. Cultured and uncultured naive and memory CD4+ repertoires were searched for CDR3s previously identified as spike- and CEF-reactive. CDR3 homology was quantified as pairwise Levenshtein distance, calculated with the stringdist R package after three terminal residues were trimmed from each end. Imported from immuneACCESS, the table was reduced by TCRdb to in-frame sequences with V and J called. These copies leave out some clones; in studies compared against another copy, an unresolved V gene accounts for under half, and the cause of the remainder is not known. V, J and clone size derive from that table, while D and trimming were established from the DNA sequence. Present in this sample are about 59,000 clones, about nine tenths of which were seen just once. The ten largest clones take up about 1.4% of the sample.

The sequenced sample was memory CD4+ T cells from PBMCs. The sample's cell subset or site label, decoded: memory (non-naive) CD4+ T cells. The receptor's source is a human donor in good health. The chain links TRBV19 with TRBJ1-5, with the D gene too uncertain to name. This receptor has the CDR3 CASSMENYNQPQHF. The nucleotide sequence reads TGTGCCAGTAGCATGGAGAACTACAATCAGCCCCAGCATTTT.